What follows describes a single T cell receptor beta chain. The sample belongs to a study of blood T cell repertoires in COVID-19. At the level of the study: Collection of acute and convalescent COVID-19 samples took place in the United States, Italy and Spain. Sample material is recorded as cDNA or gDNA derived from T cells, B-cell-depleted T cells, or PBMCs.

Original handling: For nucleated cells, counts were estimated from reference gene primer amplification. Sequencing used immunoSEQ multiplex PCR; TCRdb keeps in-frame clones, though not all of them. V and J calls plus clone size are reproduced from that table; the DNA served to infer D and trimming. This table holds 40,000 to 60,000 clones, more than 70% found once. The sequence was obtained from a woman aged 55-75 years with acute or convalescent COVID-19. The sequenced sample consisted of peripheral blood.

CDR3 in DNA: TGTGCCACCAGCGCGAGGGGAGGGTTTAACACTCAGCCCCAGCATTTT. Translating it yields CATSARGGFNTQPQHF. V is TRBV15 and J is TRBJ1-5, with a possible D match to TRBD1 (5 bases). This CDR3 has 16 amino acids. V was shortened by 5 bases and J by 6 bases, with 20 bases between the two germline ends. Germline V gene lookup returns CDR1 LNHNV and CDR2 YYDKDF (reference sequence).